A selection of T cell receptor beta chains follows, all from one sample in a study of blood T cell repertoires in COVID-19. The data were produced by immunoSEQ multiplex PCR, yet TCRdb's version contains in-frame clones alone and is incomplete. The sample carries 150,000 to 200,000 clones, about 86% recorded once. The sequencing input was peripheral blood. The source of these receptors is a woman under 30 who had recovered from COVID-19. The CDR3 runs from the conserved cysteine through the conserved F or W. The size field is filled for only some rows; it gives once, few, many or a size class.

abundance,v_gene,j_gene,CDR3aa
.,TRBV29-1,TRBJ2-7,CSVRVPGTREQYF
.,TRBV4-1,TRBJ2-5,CASSQYNGGLKDTQYF
once,TRBV24-1,TRBJ2-6,CATSEPTGTGANVLTF
.,TRBV19,TRBJ2-3,CASSIPGALSTDTQYF
.,TRBV20-1,TRBJ1-5,CSASRSWGERGNQPQHF
.,TRBV9,TRBJ1-1,CASSGGGGMNTEAFF
few,TRBV7-8,TRBJ1-2,CASSTRTGPNYTF
.,TRBV14,TRBJ2-1,CASSPARAWNNEQFF
.,TRBV7-9,TRBJ2-1,CASSLELRQGLNEQFF
once,TRBV4-1,TRBJ2-3,CASSQDLLIAGTDTQYF
few,TRBV6-6,TRBJ2-2,CASSYGRGTGELFF
.,TRBV3-1/TRBV3-2,TRBJ2-1,CASSLHGTSEYNEQFF
.,TRBV9,TRBJ2-5,CASSVAWGGRETQYF
.,TRBV6-5,TRBJ1-6,CASSYYRNNSPLHF
.,TRBV12-5,TRBJ2-1,CASGLVLGGASYNEQFF
.,TRBV12-3/TRBV12-4,TRBJ2-1,CASSFPLADEQFF
.,TRBV6-5,TRBJ1-6,CASALIGTADSPLHF
.,TRBV19,TRBJ1-5,CASSIVWGSNQPQHF
few,TRBV18,TRBJ1-2,CASSPEWGTGDGYTF
.,TRBV18,TRBJ1-4,CASSNRGGEKLFF
.,TRBV24-1,TRBJ2-3,CATSDPAGEYTDTQYF
.,TRBV6-1,TRBJ1-6,CASSEASGFNSPLHF
.,TRBV6-5,TRBJ1-1,CASKIQGGNTEAFF
.,TRBV29-1,TRBJ1-3,CSVVAQFASGNTIYF
.,TRBV14,TRBJ2-5,CASSQGWGVRWTQYF
.,TRBV15,TRBJ2-7,CATSRDRQGMYEQYF
.,TRBV2,TRBJ1-2,CASSRDTDGYTF
once,TRBV7-2,TRBJ2-7,CASSFTTGEAYEQYF